The T cell receptor (beta chain) under discussion was sequenced for a study of T cells in Graves' hyperthyroidism and ophthalmopathy. This clonotype was found many times. TCR beta CDR3 regions were amplified from RNA. With the HTBI primer set, the TCR CDR3 went through a first round of RT-PCR. TCRdb fed the multiplex PCR reads into MiXCR, producing one record per CDR3 protein. The data contain 350,000 to 450,000 distinct CDR3 sequences, around 13% of them singletons. CDR1 is GTSNPN and CDR2 is SVGIG in the germline V gene (reference sequence). CDR3 size: 11 residues. The V and J ends lost 5 bases and 11 bases respectively, with 15 bases between them. Patients aged 18 to 65 with hyperthyroidism were newly diagnosed, with duration under 2 months. Diagnostic decisions used clinical symptoms, serum thyroxine and TRAb, thyroid ultrasound and orbital computed tomography.

The V and J genes are TRBV30 and TRBJ1-1; tentatively, D is TRBD1 (6 bases). Sample: blood. The source of this sequence is a woman in her sixties with Graves' hyperthyroidism. The CDR3 DNA follows: TGTGCCTGGGGGACGGGACATGCGGCTTTCTTT. Translation gives CAWGTGHAAFF.